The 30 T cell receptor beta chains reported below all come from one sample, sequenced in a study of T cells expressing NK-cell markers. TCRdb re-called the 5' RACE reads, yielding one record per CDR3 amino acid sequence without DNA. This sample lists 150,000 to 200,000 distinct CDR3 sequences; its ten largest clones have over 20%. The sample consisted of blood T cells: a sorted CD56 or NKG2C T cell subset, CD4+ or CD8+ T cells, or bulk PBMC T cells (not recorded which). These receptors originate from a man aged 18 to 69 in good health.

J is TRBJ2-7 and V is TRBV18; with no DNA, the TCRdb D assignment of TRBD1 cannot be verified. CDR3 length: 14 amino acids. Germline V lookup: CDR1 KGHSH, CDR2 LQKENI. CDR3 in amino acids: CASSPTGEGYEQYF.

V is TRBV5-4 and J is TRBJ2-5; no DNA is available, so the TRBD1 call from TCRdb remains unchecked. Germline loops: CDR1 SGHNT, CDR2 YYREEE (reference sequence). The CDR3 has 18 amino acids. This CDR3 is CASSFLVGGGGLQETQYF.

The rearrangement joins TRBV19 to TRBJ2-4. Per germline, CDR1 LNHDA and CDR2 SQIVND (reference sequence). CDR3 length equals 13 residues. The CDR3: CASGLEDKNIQYF.

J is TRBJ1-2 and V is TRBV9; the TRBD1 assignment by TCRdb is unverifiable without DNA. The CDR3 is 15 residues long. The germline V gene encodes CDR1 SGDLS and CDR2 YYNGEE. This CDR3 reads CASSATDRGPYGYTF.

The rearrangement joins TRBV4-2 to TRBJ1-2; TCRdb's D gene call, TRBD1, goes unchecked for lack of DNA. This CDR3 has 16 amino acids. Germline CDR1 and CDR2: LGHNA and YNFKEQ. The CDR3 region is CASSQDPGEGNYGYTF.

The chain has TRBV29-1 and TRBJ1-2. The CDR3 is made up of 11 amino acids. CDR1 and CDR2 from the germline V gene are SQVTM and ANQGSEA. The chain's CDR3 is CSVITYGGYTF.

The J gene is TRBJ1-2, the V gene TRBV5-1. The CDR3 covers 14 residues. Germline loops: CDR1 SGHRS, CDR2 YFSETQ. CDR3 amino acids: CASSEAGANYGYTF.

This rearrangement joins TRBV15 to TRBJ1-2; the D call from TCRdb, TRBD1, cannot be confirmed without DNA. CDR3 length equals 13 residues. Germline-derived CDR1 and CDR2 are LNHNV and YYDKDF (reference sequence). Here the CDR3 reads CATQTGDTYGYTF. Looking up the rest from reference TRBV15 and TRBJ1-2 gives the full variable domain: DAMVIQNPRYQVTQFGKPVTLSCSQTLNHNVMYWYQQKSSQAPKLLFHYYDKDFNNEADTPDNFQSRRPNTSFCFLDIRSPGLGDTAMYLCATQTGDTYGYTFGSGTRLTVV.

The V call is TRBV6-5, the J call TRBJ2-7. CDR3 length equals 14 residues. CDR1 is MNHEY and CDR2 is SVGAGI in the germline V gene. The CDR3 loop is CASSYSRESLEQYF.

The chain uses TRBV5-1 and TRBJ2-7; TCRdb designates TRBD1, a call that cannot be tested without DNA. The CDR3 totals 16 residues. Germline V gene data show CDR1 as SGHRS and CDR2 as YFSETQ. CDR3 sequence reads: CASSLQGENLDYEQYF.

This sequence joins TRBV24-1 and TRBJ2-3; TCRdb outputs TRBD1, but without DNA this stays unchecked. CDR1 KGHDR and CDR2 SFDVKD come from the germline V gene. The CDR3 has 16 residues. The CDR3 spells CATSDQPQRHTDTQYF.

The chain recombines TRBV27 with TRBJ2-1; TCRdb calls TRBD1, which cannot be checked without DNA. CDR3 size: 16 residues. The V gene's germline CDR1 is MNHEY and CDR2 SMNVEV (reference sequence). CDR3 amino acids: CASSQPSGQGYNEQFF.

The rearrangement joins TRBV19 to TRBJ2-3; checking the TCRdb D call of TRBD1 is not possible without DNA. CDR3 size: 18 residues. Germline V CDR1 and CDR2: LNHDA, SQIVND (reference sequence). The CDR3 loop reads CASSSRGDRDFRTDTQYF. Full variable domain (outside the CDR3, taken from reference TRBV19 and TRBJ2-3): DGGITQSPKYLFRKEGQNVTLSCEQNLNHDAMYWYRQDPGQGLRLIYYSQIVNDFQKGDIAEGYSVSREKKESFPLTVTSAQKNPTAFYLCASSSRGDRDFRTDTQYFGPGTRLTVL.

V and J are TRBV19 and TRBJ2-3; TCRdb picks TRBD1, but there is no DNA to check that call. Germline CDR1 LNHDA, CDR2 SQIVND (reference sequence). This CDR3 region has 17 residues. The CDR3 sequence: CASSIFPRDRGIWTQYF. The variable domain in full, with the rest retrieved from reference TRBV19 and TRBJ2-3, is DGGITQSPKYLFRKEGQNVTLSCEQNLNHDAMYWYRQDPGQGLRLIYYSQIVNDFQKGDIAEGYSVSREKKESFPLTVTSAQKNPTAFYLCASSIFPRDRGIWTQYFGPGTRLTVL.

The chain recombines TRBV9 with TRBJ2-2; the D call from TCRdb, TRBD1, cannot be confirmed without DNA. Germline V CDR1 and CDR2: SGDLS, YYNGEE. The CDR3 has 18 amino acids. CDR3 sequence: CASSVAGWGQGITGELFF.

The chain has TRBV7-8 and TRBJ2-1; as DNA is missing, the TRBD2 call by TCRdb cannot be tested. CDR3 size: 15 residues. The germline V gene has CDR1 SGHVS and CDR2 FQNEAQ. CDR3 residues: CASSMTSGGGNEQFF. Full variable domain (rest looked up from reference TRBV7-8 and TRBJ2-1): GAGVSQSPRYKVAKRGQDVALRCDPISGHVSLFWYQQALGQGPEFLTYFQNEAQLDKSGLPSDRFFAERPEGSVSTLKIQRTQQEDSAVYLCASSMTSGGGNEQFFGPGTRLTVL.

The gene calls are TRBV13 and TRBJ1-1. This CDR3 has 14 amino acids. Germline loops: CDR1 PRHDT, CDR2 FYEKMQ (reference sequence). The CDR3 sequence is CASSLRTGLTEAFF.

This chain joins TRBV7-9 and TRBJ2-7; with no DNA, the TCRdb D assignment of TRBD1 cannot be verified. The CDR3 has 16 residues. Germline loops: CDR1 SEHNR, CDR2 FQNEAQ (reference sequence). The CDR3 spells CASSPPSGTRAHEQYF.

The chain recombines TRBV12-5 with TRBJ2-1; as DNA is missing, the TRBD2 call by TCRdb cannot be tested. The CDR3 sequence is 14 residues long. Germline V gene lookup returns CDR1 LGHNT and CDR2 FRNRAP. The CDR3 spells CASGLAPPYNEQFF. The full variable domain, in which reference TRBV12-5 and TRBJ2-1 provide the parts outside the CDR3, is DARVTQTPRHKVTEMGQEVTMRCQPILGHNTVFWYRQTMMQGLELLAYFRNRAPLDDSGMPKDRFSAEMPDATLATLKIQPSEPRDSAVYFCASGLAPPYNEQFFGPGTRLTVL.

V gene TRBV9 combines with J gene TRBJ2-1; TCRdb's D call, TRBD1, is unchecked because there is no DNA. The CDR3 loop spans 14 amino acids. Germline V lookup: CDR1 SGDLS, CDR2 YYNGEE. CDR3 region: CASTPHPAYNEQFF.

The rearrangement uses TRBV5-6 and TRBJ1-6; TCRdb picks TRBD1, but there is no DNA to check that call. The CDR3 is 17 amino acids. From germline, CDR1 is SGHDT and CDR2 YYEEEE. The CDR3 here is CASSLRGVSSYNSPLHF.

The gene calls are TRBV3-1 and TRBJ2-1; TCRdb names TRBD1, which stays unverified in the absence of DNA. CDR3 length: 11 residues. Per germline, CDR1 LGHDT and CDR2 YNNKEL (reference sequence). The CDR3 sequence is CASSQDGGLFF.

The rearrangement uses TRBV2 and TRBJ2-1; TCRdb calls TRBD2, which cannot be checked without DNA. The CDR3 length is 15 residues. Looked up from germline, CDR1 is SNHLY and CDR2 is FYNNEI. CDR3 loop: CASKTSGDSYNEQFF.

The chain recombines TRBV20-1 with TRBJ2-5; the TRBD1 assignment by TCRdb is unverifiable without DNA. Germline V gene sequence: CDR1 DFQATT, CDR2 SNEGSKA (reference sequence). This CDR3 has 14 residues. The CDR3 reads CSLLLRRTQETQYF.

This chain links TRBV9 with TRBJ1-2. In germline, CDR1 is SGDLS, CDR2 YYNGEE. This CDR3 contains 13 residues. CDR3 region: CASSPTISYGYTF.

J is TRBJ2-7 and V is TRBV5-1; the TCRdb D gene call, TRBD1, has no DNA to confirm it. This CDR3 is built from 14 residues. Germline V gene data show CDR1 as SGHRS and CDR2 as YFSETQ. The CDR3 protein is CASSEDRENYEQYF. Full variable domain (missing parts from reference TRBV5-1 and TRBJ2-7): KAGVTQTPRYLIKTRGQQVTLSCSPISGHRSVSWYQQTPGQGLQFLFEYFSETQRNKGNFPGRFSGRQFSNSRSEMNVSTLELGDSALYLCASSEDRENYEQYFGPGTRLTVT.

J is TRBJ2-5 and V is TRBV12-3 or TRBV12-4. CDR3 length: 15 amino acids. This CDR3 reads CASSSETAYQETQYF.

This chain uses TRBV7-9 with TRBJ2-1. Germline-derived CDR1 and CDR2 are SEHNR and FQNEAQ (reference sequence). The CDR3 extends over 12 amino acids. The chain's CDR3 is CASSFAEEEQFF.

CDR3 in amino acids: CATSSPRGGRAEETQYF. The V call is TRBV15, the J call TRBJ2-5; TCRdb picks TRBD2, but there is no DNA to check that call. CDR3 length: 17 amino acids. The germline CDR1 and CDR2 sequences are LNHNV and YYDKDF (reference sequence).

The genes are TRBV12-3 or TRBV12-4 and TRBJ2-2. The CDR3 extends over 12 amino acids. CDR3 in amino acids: CATLGDTGELFF.